This T cell receptor (beta chain) was sequenced for a study of CD8 T cells in ankylosing spondylitis. Regarding the study as a whole: Reportedly, significant enrichment of disease-linked clones occurred in matched ankylosing spondylitis synovial fluid.

One entry per CDR3 protein results from TCRdb running MiXCR on the 5' RACE reads. Of 150,000 to 200,000 distinct CDR3 sequences listed, around 16% are singletons. The sample holds many counts of this clonotype. Antigen unknown. This CDR3 comprises 15 residues. Germline lookup yields CDR1 DFQATT and CDR2 SNEGSKA (reference sequence). The germline V and J ends were trimmed by 6 bases and 7 bases, with 24 bases remaining between them. V gene TRBV20-1 combines with J gene TRBJ1-2, with a possible D match to TRBD1 (5 bases). The receptor's source is a male donor with ankylosing spondylitis or in good health (not recorded which). Sequencing used blood, either unsorted or a sorted T cell fraction (not recorded which). CDR3 sequence (DNA): TGCAGTGCCGAACTTCGGCGGGGGTTGGAAGGTGGCTACACCTTC. Translated, it gives CSAELRRGLEGGYTF.